This is a list of T cell receptor beta chains from one sample in a study of shared clonotypes between healthy human individuals. This table comes from immunoSEQ multiplex PCR, and its TCRdb copy is limited to in-frame clones, with some not included. Altogether 450,000 to 500,000 clones are present, over 65% being singletons, with the ten largest covering 10% to 15%. The sequencing sample was made of PBMCs. These receptors were obtained from a woman between 40 and 50 years old in good health. Some clones in this sample may be carry-over from other donors' samples. CDR3s include the opening cysteine and the closing phenylalanine or tryptophan. Each record gives: J gene, V gene, clone size, D gene, CDR3 protein, CDR3 DNA. A D gene is named only where the DNA matches it firmly. Clone size is given for some rows only: seen once, a few or many times, or a class if the clone is expanded.

j_call: TRBJ1-6; v_call: TRBV4-1; clone_size: NA; d_call: NA; cdr3_aa: CASSQVVAGTSSYNSPLHF; cdr3_nt: TGCGCCAGCAGCCAAGTGGTGGCTGGGACCAGCTCCTATAATTCACCCCTCCACTTT
j_call: TRBJ2-5; v_call: TRBV7-6; clone_size: NA; d_call: NA; cdr3_aa: CASSLRGGGEGETQYF; cdr3_nt: TGTGCCAGCAGCTTACGTGGCGGGGGCGAGGGAGAGACCCAGTACTTC
j_call: TRBJ2-1; v_call: TRBV20-1; clone_size: NA; d_call: NA; cdr3_aa: CSARVTGWQFF; cdr3_nt: TGCAGTGCTAGGGTGACCGGTTGGCAGTTCTTC
j_call: TRBJ2-7; v_call: TRBV6-5; clone_size: NA; d_call: TRBD1; cdr3_aa: CASSVDRAREQYF; cdr3_nt: TGTGCCAGCAGTGTCGACAGGGCGCGGGAGCAGTACTTC
j_call: TRBJ2-3; v_call: TRBV2; clone_size: NA; d_call: TRBD2; cdr3_aa: CASSRLAGGSDTQYF; cdr3_nt: TGTGCCAGCAGTAGACTAGCGGGAGGTTCAGATACGCAGTATTTT
j_call: TRBJ1-3; v_call: TRBV5-1; clone_size: once; d_call: NA; cdr3_aa: CASSLALGTSGNTIYF; cdr3_nt: TGCGCCAGCAGCTTGGCACTCGGAACCTCTGGAAACACCATATATTTT
j_call: TRBJ2-1; v_call: TRBV2; clone_size: NA; d_call: TRBD2; cdr3_aa: CATETSGDYNEQFF; cdr3_nt: TGTGCCACCGAGACTAGCGGGGACTACAATGAGCAGTTCTTC
j_call: TRBJ1-1; v_call: TRBV29-1; clone_size: NA; d_call: NA; cdr3_aa: CSATPGLMNTEAFF; cdr3_nt: TGCAGCGCTACTCCGGGACTGATGAACACTGAAGCTTTCTTT
j_call: TRBJ1-4; v_call: TRBV7-6; clone_size: NA; d_call: TRBD1; cdr3_aa: CASSDGQGRREKLFF; cdr3_nt: TGTGCCAGCAGCGATGGACAGGGAAGGCGTGAAAAACTGTTTTTT
j_call: TRBJ1-1; v_call: TRBV10-1; clone_size: NA; d_call: NA; cdr3_aa: CASSERGTEAFF; cdr3_nt: TGCGCCAGCAGTGAAAGGGGCACTGAAGCTTTCTTT
j_call: TRBJ2-3; v_call: TRBV6-4; clone_size: NA; d_call: NA; cdr3_aa: CASSDIPGAGQLDTQYF; cdr3_nt: TGTGCCAGCAGTGACATACCAGGAGCGGGACAGTTAGATACGCAGTATTTT
j_call: TRBJ2-1; v_call: TRBV7-2; clone_size: NA; d_call: NA; cdr3_aa: CASSFGHNEQFF; cdr3_nt: TGTGCCAGCAGCTTCGGACACAATGAGCAGTTCTTC
j_call: TRBJ2-5; v_call: TRBV5-8; clone_size: NA; d_call: TRBD2; cdr3_aa: CASSDGTSGSSETQYF; cdr3_nt: TGTGCCAGCAGCGACGGGACTAGCGGGAGCTCGGAGACCCAGTACTTC
j_call: TRBJ2-1; v_call: TRBV28; clone_size: NA; d_call: NA; cdr3_aa: CASISGTIHNEQFF; cdr3_nt: TGTGCCAGCATTTCCGGGACAATCCACAATGAGCAGTTCTTC
j_call: TRBJ1-1; v_call: TRBV28; clone_size: once; d_call: TRBD1; cdr3_aa: CASSTPTGWNTEAFF; cdr3_nt: TGTGCCAGCAGTACTCCGACAGGGTGGAACACTGAAGCTTTCTTT
j_call: TRBJ1-3; v_call: TRBV5-4; clone_size: NA; d_call: NA; cdr3_aa: CASSPGGVSIGTIYF; cdr3_nt: TGTGCCAGCAGCCCCGGAGGTGTTTCGATCGGCACCATATATTTT
j_call: TRBJ2-5; v_call: TRBV10-3; clone_size: NA; d_call: TRBD1; cdr3_aa: CAITGTVKPKLVETQYF; cdr3_nt: TGTGCCATCACCGGGACAGTAAAACCTAAGCTGGTAGAGACCCAGTACTTC
j_call: TRBJ2-7; v_call: TRBV10-3; clone_size: NA; d_call: TRBD2; cdr3_aa: CAIRPTLAGAYEQYF; cdr3_nt: TGTGCCATCAGGCCCACCTTAGCGGGAGCCTACGAGCAGTACTTC
j_call: TRBJ2-5; v_call: TRBV18; clone_size: NA; d_call: NA; cdr3_aa: CASSPTPQSETQYF; cdr3_nt: TGTGCCAGCTCACCGACTCCTCAAAGCGAGACCCAGTACTTC
j_call: TRBJ2-3; v_call: TRBV28; clone_size: NA; d_call: NA; cdr3_aa: CASTPDARVLGDTQYF; cdr3_nt: TGTGCCAGCACCCCGGACGCCCGGGTACTTGGAGATACGCAGTATTTT
j_call: TRBJ1-6; v_call: TRBV18; clone_size: NA; d_call: NA; cdr3_aa: CASSPLTGDGNSPLHF; cdr3_nt: TGTGCCAGCTCACCACTTACGGGGGATGGTAATTCACCCCTCCACTTT